This note documents a single T cell receptor (beta chain) sequence. No antigen is known for it. This specimen belongs to a study of vaccination effects on CD4 cells after COVID-19. CD4+ T cells were isolated after around ten days of culture. Participants each got two BNT162b2 or mRNA-1273 vaccine doses. V lost 0 bases and J lost 1, with 7 bases in between. Germline V gives CDR1 SGHNT, CDR2 YYREEE (reference sequence). The CDR3 is 14 residues long. Sequenced by immunoSEQ multiplex PCR; TCRdb stores in-frame clones only, minus some. The data show fewer than 10,000 clones, around 76% seen once. This receptor was taken from a human donor who received a COVID-19 vaccine. Sequencing used CD4+ T cells from PBMCs cultured without peptide, obtained after COVID-19 vaccination. V and J are TRBV5-4 and TRBJ1-1; D is unresolved. CDR3 nucleotide sequence: TGTGCCAGCAGCTTGGCTTCGGCGAACACTGAAGCTTTCTTT. Residues: CASSLASANTEAFF.